A selection of T cell receptor beta chains follows, all from one sample in a study of blood T cell repertoires in COVID-19. TCRdb's copy holds only in-frame clones and misses some; the assay was immunoSEQ multiplex PCR. The table includes some 320,000 clones, approximately 87% detected once. Material for sequencing was PBMCs or T cells enriched from blood (not recorded which). The receptors were gathered from a woman aged 25 to 39 who had recovered from COVID-19. CDR3s include the opening cysteine and the closing phenylalanine or tryptophan. D genes are given only for firm matches. The listing skips clone size in some rows; elsewhere it reads once, few, many or a size class.

>.|TRBJ2-1|TRBV21-1|.
TGTGCCAGCAGCAAAGCCCTGGGACAGCTCTGTATCGGCTCCTACAATGAGCAGTTCTTC
CASSKALGQLCIGSYNEQFF
>few|TRBJ2-5|TRBV7-9|.
TGTGCCAGCAGCTCACCAACTACAGGAGAAGAGACCCAGTACTTC
CASSSPTTGEETQYF
>.|TRBJ1-1|TRBV21-1|.
TGTGCCAGCAGCAAAGTAGCTGGGAGCATGAACACTGAAGCTTTCTTT
CASSKVAGSMNTEAFF
>few|TRBJ1-1|TRBV11-2|.
TGTGCCAGCATTACATCCGGGGGGAACACTGAAGCTTTCTTT
CASITSGGNTEAFF
>.|TRBJ1-2|TRBV5-4|.
TGTGCCAGCAGCTTGGAGAGGGTCGGATATGGCTACACCTTC
CASSLERVGYGYTF
>once|TRBJ2-2|TRBV9|.
TGTGCCAGCAGCGTATTTGGCGGTTACACCGGGGAGCTGTTTTTT
CASSVFGGYTGELFF
>once|TRBJ1-1|TRBV7-9|.
TGTGCCAGCAGCTCCCAGGTCACTGAAGCTTTCTTT
CASSSQVTEAFF
>.|TRBJ1-3|TRBV27|.
TGTGCCAGCAGTCCGCTAACTGGAAACACCATATATTTT
CASSPLTGNTIYF
>.|TRBJ1-1|TRBV6-6|.
TGTGCCAGCAGTTACTCGTCCGGGGAGGGAGCTGAAGCTTTCTTT
CASSYSSGEGAEAFF
>.|TRBJ2-1|TRBV4-1|TRBD2
TGCGCCAGCAGCCAAAGCGCGACTAGCGTGGGTGAGCAGTTCTTC
CASSQSATSVGEQFF
>once|TRBJ1-1|TRBV4-2|TRBD1
TGTGCCAGCAGCCAGGGGGGACAGGGGCCTTCGAACACTGAAGCTTTCTTT
CASSQGGQGPSNTEAFF
>.|TRBJ2-2|TRBV12-2|.
TGTGCAAGTCGCTTAACCGGGTTTATCACCGGGGAGCTGTTTTTT
CASRLTGFITGELFF
>.|TRBJ1-2|TRBV30|TRBD1
TGTGCCTGGAGTGGACAGGGGGCTTGGGGCTACACCTTC
CAWSGQGAWGYTF
>once|TRBJ2-7|TRBV5-1|.
TGCGCCAGCAGCTTGGCGATCGGTCACAGCTACGAGCAGTACTTC
CASSLAIGHSYEQYF
>.|TRBJ2-2|TRBV2|.
.
CASSPQAPGSCFF
>.|TRBJ1-6|TRBV6-5|.
TGTGCCAGCAGCCGCGCCTCCCCTAATTCACCCCTCCACTTT
CASSRASPNSPLHF
>.|TRBJ1-1|TRBV7-3|.
TGTGCCAGCAGCTTAAACGAGGGAACTGAAGCTTTCTTT
CASSLNEGTEAFF
>.|TRBJ1-6|TRBV4-2|TRBD1
TGTGCCAGCAGCCAAGTAGGGGGCGCGAGGGCTTCCTATAATTCACCCCTCCACTTT
CASSQVGGARASYNSPLHF
>.|TRBJ2-3|TRBV19|.
TGTGCCAGTAGTATAGCCAGGGGCGCCACAGATACGCAGTATTTT
CASSIARGATDTQYF
>few|TRBJ1-6|TRBV27|.
TGTGCCAGCAACTGGGGGGGGGCGTCTTCACCCCTCCACTTT
CASNWGGASSPLHF
>once|TRBJ2-5|TRBV4-1|TRBD2
TGCGCCAGCAGCCAAGAGGGGTCGGGAGGGGAGACCCAGTACTTC
CASSQEGSGGETQYF
>.|TRBJ2-3|TRBV5-6|TRBD1
TGTGCCAGTTCCGGGACAGAGATTAATACGCAGTATTTT
CASSGTEINTQYF
>.|TRBJ1-3|TRBV19|.
TGTCCACTCTCTGGAAACACCATATATTTT
CPLSGNTIYF
>.|TRBJ2-7|TRBV6-1|TRBD2
TGTGCCAGCAGTGAAAGTCTAGCGGGGGTAGCCTACGAGCAGTACTTC
CASSESLAGVAYEQYF
>.|TRBJ2-7|TRBV27|.
TGTGCCAGCAGTTTATCGCGGGGTCGCTACGAGCAGTACTTC
CASSLSRGRYEQYF
>.|TRBJ1-5|TRBV6-5|TRBD1
TGTGCCAGCAGTCCGACAGGGAAAAGGCAGCCCCAGCATTTT
CASSPTGKRQPQHF
>.|TRBJ1-2|TRBV5-4|.
TGTGCCAGCACCTGGACAGAAGCTAACTATGGCTACACCTTC
CASTWTEANYGYTF
>.|TRBJ2-1|TRBV5-1|TRBD1
TGCGCCAGCATTTCCGGGACAGGGGCCAATGAGCAGTTCTTC
CASISGTGANEQFF
>.|TRBJ1-4|TRBV16|TRBD1
TGTGCCAGCAGCCAACCACAGGGGGCGGAAGAAAAACTGTTTTTT
CASSQPQGAEEKLFF
>.|TRBJ1-1|TRBV5-1|.
TGCGCCAGCAGTCAGGGAAACACTGAAGCTTTCTTT
CASSQGNTEAFF
>.|TRBJ2-1|TRBV5-1|.
TGCGCCAGCAGCTTGGCAAGCCAAGATAATGAGCAGTTCTTC
CASSLASQDNEQFF
>.|TRBJ2-1|TRBV4-1|.
TGCGCCAGCAGCCAAGATCAGGGTATCTCCTACAATGAGCAGTTCTTC
CASSQDQGISYNEQFF
>.|TRBJ1-5|TRBV27|.
TGTGCCAGCAGTTTATCGACCGGACAGACCAGCAATCAGCCCCAGCATTTT
CASSLSTGQTSNQPQHF
>.|TRBJ1-5|TRBV6-5|.
TGTGCCAGCAGTCCCCCGGGAAATCAGCCCCAGCATTTT
CASSPPGNQPQHF
>.|TRBJ1-5|TRBV5-1|TRBD1
TGCGCCAGCAGCCCCGGGACAGGTGGGGAGAGGGGCAATCAGCCCCAGCATTTT
CASSPGTGGERGNQPQHF
>.|TRBJ1-3|TRBV5-4|.
TGTGCCAGCAGCTGGGGCCTCTCGTCAGGAAACACCATATATTTT
CASSWGLSSGNTIYF
>.|TRBJ1-2|TRBV6-5|TRBD1
TGTGCCAGCAGTTCAAGGACAGGGGGATATGGCTACACCTTC
CASSSRTGGYGYTF
>.|TRBJ1-2|TRBV12-3/TRBV12-4|.
TGTGCCAGCACATTAGGGGGGGACGGCTACACCTTC
CASTLGGDGYTF
>.|TRBJ1-4|TRBV6-5|TRBD1
TGTGCCAGCAGTTACCGACAGGGAGAGAGTGAAAAACTGTTTTTT
CASSYRQGESEKLFF
>few|TRBJ1-6|TRBV2|TRBD1
TGTGCCAGCAACCACCCCTCGGGACAGGGATTCAATTCACCCCTCCACTTT
CASNHPSGQGFNSPLHF
>.|TRBJ1-1|TRBV6-5|.
TGTGCCAGCAGTTACGGGGGCTTTGGAGCTTTCTTT
CASSYGGFGAFF
>once|TRBJ2-5|TRBV19|.
TGTGCCAGTAGTCCCTCCGGGGAACTCGGGGAGACCCAGTACTTC
CASSPSGELGETQYF
>.|TRBJ2-5|TRBV19|TRBD2
TGTGCCAGTCGAAGCGGGGCTCCAGAGACCCAGTACTTC
CASRSGAPETQYF
>.|TRBJ2-7|TRBV20-1|.
TGCAGTGCTAGTTCAATCGGGGGTGGGACCTACGAGCAGTACTTC
CSASSIGGGTYEQYF
>.|TRBJ2-1|TRBV18|.
TGTGCCAGCTCACCACCGAGCGGTTCCGACAATGAGCAGTTCTTC
CASSPPSGSDNEQFF
>.|TRBJ1-1|TRBV6-5|.
TGTGCCAGCAGTCCCGGGAGCACTGAAGCTTTCTTT
CASSPGSTEAFF